The 8 T cell receptor beta chains reported below all come from one sample, sequenced in a study of shared clonotypes between healthy human individuals. TCRdb's copy holds only in-frame clones and misses some; the assay was immunoSEQ multiplex PCR. The sample has about a million clones; 60% to 80% are singletons. What was sequenced was memory CD4+ T cells from PBMCs. Subset given: CD45RA-negative fraction. The receptors shown here come from a man aged 18 to 29 in good health. Some clones in this sample may be carry-over from other donors' samples.

With regard to this clone: This may stem from a read error, because a much larger clone lies one nucleotide away. This chain joins TRBV30 and TRBJ1-1; tentative D call: TRBD1 (6 bases). V was clipped by 2 bases and J by 4 bases, with 20 bases between them. This CDR3 is built from 16 residues. Germline V gene lookup returns CDR1 GTSNPN and CDR2 SVGIG (reference sequence). The CDR3 protein is CAWSPPGGARVTEAFF. The CDR3 coding sequence is TGTGCCTGGAGTCCCCCGGGGGGGGCGCGGGTCACTGAAGCTTTCTTT.

This rearrangement joins TRBV6-1 to TRBJ2-1; TRBD1 agrees at 8 bases. The V gene end was trimmed by 2 bases and the J gene end by 6 bases; junction bases not matched to a gene: 12. Per the germline V gene, CDR1 is MNHNS and CDR2 is SASEGT. The CDR3 runs to 17 residues. For the CDR3, the DNA is TGTGCCAGCAGTGAACAGGGGGCCCCCCGAAACCCCAATGAGCAGTTCTTC. Protein sequence: CASSEQGAPRNPNEQFF.

This clone was seen a few times. The chain couples TRBV6-1 to TRBJ2-7; D possibly uses TRBD1 or TRBD2 (7 bases each). Trimming took 3 bases from V and 5 from J, leaving 20 bases between them. This CDR3 comprises 16 residues. Germline assignment: CDR1 MNHNS and CDR2 SASEGT. This CDR3 is CASSEGQGEGQNEQYF. In DNA, the CDR3 is TGTGCCAGCAGTGAGGGTCAGGGGGAGGGCCAAAACGAGCAGTACTTC.

V is TRBV10-3 and J is TRBJ1-1; D may be TRBD1 (6 bases). Trimming stripped 0 bases from V and 4 bases from J, with 12 bases between. Germline values: CDR1 ENHRY, CDR2 SYGVKD. The CDR3 covers 15 residues. In DNA form, the CDR3 reads TGTGCCATCAGTGAGTCGAGGGGGGCTAGCACTGAAGCTTTCTTT. Its protein product is CAISESRGASTEAFF.

The V and J genes are TRBV4-1 and TRBJ2-1, with D unclear. The CDR3 is 14 amino acids. Germline values: CDR1 MGHRA, CDR2 YSYEKL. Deletions cut 0 bases from V and 7 bases from J, with 10 bases between. The CDR3 nucleotides read TGCGCCAGCAGCCAAGACACGGGTAGGAATGAGCAGTTCTTC. It is translated as CASSQDTGRNEQFF.

The chain combines TRBV7-7 with TRBJ2-2; D remains unclear. This CDR3 spans 12 amino acids. Trimming pared 7 bases from V and 3 bases from J, leaving 6 bases between. Germline CDR1 and CDR2: SSHAT and FNYEAQ (reference sequence). CDR3 sequence reads: CASTTDTGELFF. The DNA of the CDR3 is TGTGCCAGCACAACAGACACCGGGGAGCTGTTTTTT.

The chain combines TRBV5-1 with TRBJ2-7, with 10 nucleotides matching TRBD1. From germline, CDR1 is SGHRS and CDR2 YFSETQ. The CDR3 sequence is 13 residues long. J lost 4 bases, V lost 4 bases, and 2 bases had no gene match. Written as DNA, the CDR3 is TGCGCCAGCAGCCCGGACAGGGGGTACGAGCAGTACTTC. Translated, it gives CASSPDRGYEQYF.

The J gene is TRBJ2-1, the V gene TRBV5-4; D perhaps matches TRBD2 (5 bases). V was pared by 4 bases and J by 3 bases, with 14 bases between. This CDR3 is built from 15 residues. Germline V gene lookup returns CDR1 SGHNT and CDR2 YYREEE (reference sequence). CDR3 amino acids: CASSPPSGNYNEQFF. CDR3 sequence (DNA): TGTGCCAGCAGCCCCCCCTCCGGGAACTACAATGAGCAGTTCTTC.